A single T cell receptor beta chain is shown here with its context. In its sample, this clonotype was seen a few times. It has no known antigen specificity. Base-call qualities are not available, and no considerably larger clone is one nucleotide away. Every donor in the study was a healthy Caucasian. The twin cohort consisted of three pairs of female monozygotic twins, all aged roughly 18 to 30 years. Positive isolation kits from Invitrogen were used to isolate CD4+ and CD8+ T cell populations. The method behind the library was 5' RACE. Sequencing took place on an Illumina HiSeq 2000. A universal primer binding site was introduced by template switching, and a unique molecular identifier was present in the final cDNA, enabling accurate counting of TCR cDNA molecules. First-strand cDNA for TCR alpha and beta chains was synthesized from specific primers in the conserved constant-segment region. To control for contamination, each cDNA library was double barcoded with a SMART-Mk sample barcode plus Illumina barcodes. Two successive PCR steps introduced TruSeq adapter sequences along with Illumina sample barcodes. The Illumina HiSeq platform was used with custom primers to sequence TCR alpha and beta cDNA libraries. For the original study's pipeline: Unique molecular identifiers were extracted from raw reads with MiGEC, and CDR3 positions were determined with MiXCR. Recombination models were inferred per individual with the repgenHMM and IGoR tools using an EM algorithm. The tcR package in R was used for shared clonotype analysis, with sharing normalized by the product of cloneset sizes. To study raw recombination without the effects of thymic and clonal selection, out-of-frame nonproductive sequences were analyzed. TCRdb handled the public reads itself, with Q25 trimming in fastp and clone calling in MiXCR, and kept productive beta chains. CDR3 protein duplicates are merged, each entry listing the most common genes and DNA. The V and J calls come from TCRdb's annotation, not from the publication. The sample data list a few hundred thousand distinct CDR3 sequences, and around 8.3% of these were observed just once. Less than 4% of the sample comes from the top ten.

This sample is drawn from a study of identical twins (dated by TCRdb to 2015 to 2016). Background on the whole study: To test whether fetal clonotypes persist, this study deep-sequenced TCR alpha and beta repertoires from monozygotic twins, from unrelated adults of various ages, and from cord blood. Replicate twin experiments were performed at different times using different library preparation protocols to rule out contamination.

Counted from cysteine to phenylalanine, this CDR3 has 13 amino acids. Kept here is only the CDR3 DNA, which spans 39 bases and is read in frame from base 1. The germline V gene (reference sequence) gives CDR1 as MNHEY and CDR2 as SMNVEV. V and J are truncated by 8 bases and 1 base respectively, leaving an intervening sequence of 12 bases. Overall results and qualifications from the work: Because the same donors could not be followed over many years, conclusions were based on cross-sectional statistical analysis. A weaker excess of twin sharing was found in beta out-of-frame sequences because the signal-to-noise ratio was lowered by fewer shared sequences. Compared with coincidental sharing between unrelated individuals, out-of-frame TCR alpha sequences shared between twins had an excess of sequences with low generation probability. Zero-insertion analyses could be partly confounded by invariant T cells such as MAIT and iNKT, though diverse VJ usage argued against such confounding for most clonotypes. Fewer insertions were carried by abundant cord blood beta clonotypes, a similar but weaker trend appeared in young adult naive repertoires, and no such trend appeared in memory repertoires. Out-of-frame TCR alpha sharing in monozygotic twins was systematically underestimated by recombination models, whereas sharing between unrelated individuals was in agreement with the recombination models.

The same sample was also used in a study of yellow fever vaccine responses in identical twins. The second study reports: The T cell response to vaccination in identical twins was reported by the authors to appear partly convergent and partly personalized. Focusing on identical twins, the study followed the T cell clones that responded to the vaccine, and did so with precision.

The sequence was collected from a woman between 18 and 30 years old in good health. The specimen was CD8+ T cells sorted from blood. Recombination connected TRBV27 to TRBJ2-7; the D region possibly corresponds to TRBD2 (5 bases align). The CDR3 corresponds to CASWGVRSYEQYF. At the DNA level, the sequence is TGTGCCAGCTGGGGAGTCAGATCCTACGAGCAGTACTTC.